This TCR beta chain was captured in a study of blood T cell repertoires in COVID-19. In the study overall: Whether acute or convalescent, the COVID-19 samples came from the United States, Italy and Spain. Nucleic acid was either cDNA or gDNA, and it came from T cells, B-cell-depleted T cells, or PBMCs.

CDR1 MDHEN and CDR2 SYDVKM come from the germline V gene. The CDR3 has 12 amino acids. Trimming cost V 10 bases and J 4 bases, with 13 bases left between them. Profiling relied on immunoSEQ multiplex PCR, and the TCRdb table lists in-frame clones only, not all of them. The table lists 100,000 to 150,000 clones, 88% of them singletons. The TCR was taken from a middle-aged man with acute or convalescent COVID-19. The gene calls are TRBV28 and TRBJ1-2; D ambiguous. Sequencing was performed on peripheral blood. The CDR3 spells CATLPSTYGYTF. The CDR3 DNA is TGTGCCACCCTCCCGAGCACCTATGGCTACACCTTC.